The 18 T cell receptor beta chains listed next were all sequenced from one sample in a study of blood T cell repertoires in COVID-19. Sequenced by immunoSEQ multiplex PCR; TCRdb stores in-frame clones only, minus some. The sample records 130,000 or so clones, less than 85% being singletons. Sequenced sample: peripheral blood. These TCRs come from a woman in her sixties or seventies with acute or convalescent COVID-19.

The V gene is TRBV4-1, the J gene TRBJ1-6; D may be TRBD1 (5 bases). Trimming cost V 4 bases and J 0 bases, with 25 bases left between them. This CDR3 is 21 amino acids long. Germline CDR1 and CDR2: MGHRA and YSYEKL. The CDR3 spells CASSPLTTRQKTSSYNSPLHF. In nucleotides, the CDR3 is TGCGCCAGCAGCCCTCTCACGACAAGACAGAAAACAAGCTCCTATAATTCACCCCTCCACTTT.

The J gene is TRBJ1-2, the V gene TRBV3-1 (or the pseudogene TRBV3-2); 7 nucleotides agree with TRBD1. The germline V gene has CDR1 LGHDT and CDR2 YNNKEL (reference sequence). This CDR3 contains 15 residues. J was trimmed by 7 bases and V by 1 base; bases with no gene match: 9. DNA of the CDR3: TGTGCCAGCAGCCAAGGGACAGGAGGTATCGGTGGCTACACCTTC. It encodes CASSQGTGGIGGYTF.

V gene TRBV2 combines with J gene TRBJ1-1; D is uncertain. Germline loops: CDR1 SNHLY, CDR2 FYNNEI. Trimming cost V 6 bases and J 3 bases, with 11 bases left between them. The CDR3 runs to 13 residues. CDR3: CASSPQSHTEAFF. For the CDR3, the DNA is TGTGCCAGCAGCCCACAGTCTCACACTGAAGCTTTCTTT.

This rearrangement joins TRBV29-1 to TRBJ1-4; D perhaps matches TRBD1 (6 bases). In germline, CDR1 is SQVTM, CDR2 ANQGSEA. The CDR3 contains 12 residues. V was trimmed by 7 bases and J by 5 bases, leaving 11 bases between them. In DNA, the CDR3 is TGCAGCGGGGGGCGACAAAATGAAAAACTGTTTTTT. The encoded protein is CSGGRQNEKLFF.

The genes are TRBV10-3 and TRBJ1-1; no clear D gene. Germline V gene sequence: CDR1 ENHRY, CDR2 SYGVKD. Trimming cost V 6 bases and J 0 bases, with 5 bases left between them. This CDR3 is 12 amino acids long. This CDR3 is CAISTVNTEAFF. The CDR3 coding sequence is TGTGCCATCAGCACGGTGAACACTGAAGCTTTCTTT.

The gene calls are TRBV5-1 and TRBJ2-3; TRBD2 agrees at 10 bases. The CDR3 extends over 15 amino acids. V dropped 7 bases and J dropped 6; count of bases not matched to a gene: 11. Germline CDR1 reads SGHRS; CDR2 reads YFSETQ. The CDR3 loop reads CASAQSGGATDTQYF. For the CDR3, the DNA is TGCGCCAGCGCCCAGAGCGGGGGGGCAACCGATACGCAGTATTTT.

In nucleotides, the CDR3 is TGTGCCATCAGTGAAGGACACGAGCGCTACACCTTC. Protein: CAISEGHERYTF. The chain has TRBV10-3 and TRBJ1-2; possible D gene TRBD1, 5 bases. The CDR3 has 12 residues. V lost 3 bases, J lost 9 bases, and 11 bases lay in between. Germline V gene data show CDR1 as ENHRY and CDR2 as SYGVKD.

This chain joins TRBV7-6 and TRBJ2-3, with 7 bases identical to TRBD2. This CDR3 spans 15 amino acids. The J segment lost 1 base and the V segment lost 6 bases, leaving 7 bases of the junction unmatched. Germline loops: CDR1 SGHVS, CDR2 FNYEAQ. DNA for the CDR3: TGTGCCAGCAGTTTGATAGCGGGCGGCACAGATACGCAGTATTTT. Its translation: CASSLIAGGTDTQYF. Complete variable domain (other parts from reference TRBV7-6 and TRBJ2-3): GAGVSQSPRYKVTKRGQDVALRCDPISGHVSLYWYRQALGQGPEFLTYFNYEAQQDKSGLPNDRFSAERPEGSISTLTIQRTEQRDSAMYRCASSLIAGGTDTQYFGPGTRLTVL.

This sequence joins TRBV19 and TRBJ2-7; TRBD1 matches at 10 bases. Germline CDR1 reads LNHDA; CDR2 reads SQIVND (reference sequence). Germline trimming cut 6 bases from V and 2 bases from J; bases unmatched to any gene: 4. The CDR3 has 14 residues. CDR3 in DNA: TGTGCCAGTAGATGGGGGACAGGGGCCTACGAGCAGTACTTC. Translation gives CASRWGTGAYEQYF.

This clone appeared a single time. The CDR3 here is CASSLGGAGSNEQFF. The CDR3 bases are TGCGCCAGCAGCCTCGGGGGGGCCGGGAGTAATGAGCAGTTCTTC. V and J are TRBV4-1 and TRBJ2-1; 8 bases agree with TRBD2. The J segment lost 7 bases and the V segment lost 4 bases, leaving 9 bases of the junction unmatched. Germline V lookup: CDR1 MGHRA, CDR2 YSYEKL. CDR3 length equals 15 residues.

This clone occurred once. The rearrangement links TRBV5-6 to TRBJ1-1, with 7 bases matching TRBD1. J lost 1 base, V lost 4 bases, and 13 bases had no gene match. This CDR3 has 17 residues. CDR1 is SGHDT, CDR2 YYEEEE, per germline. CDR3 in DNA: TGTGCCAGCAGCGCACTTGGAGACAGGGACCCGAACACTGAAGCTTTCTTT. It codes for CASSALGDRDPNTEAFF.

The chain is built from TRBV4-1 and TRBJ1-1; possibly TRBD1 for D (5 bases). The V end lost 1 base, the J end lost 0 bases, and 15 bases lay between the germline ends. This CDR3 is built from 17 residues. Germline assignment: CDR1 MGHRA and CDR2 YSYEKL. The CDR3: CASSQGPLTVMNTEAFF. The CDR3 region has the DNA TGCGCCAGCAGCCAAGGTCCCTTGACAGTAATGAACACTGAAGCTTTCTTT.

The gene calls are TRBV6-1 and TRBJ2-3, with 8 positions matching TRBD2. This CDR3 contains 14 residues. Germline V CDR1 and CDR2: MNHNS, SASEGT. J gave up 2 bases and V 4 bases, and 2 bases lay outside the gene matches. The chain's CDR3 is CASSAGGLTDTQYF. The DNA for the CDR3 is TGTGCCAGCAGTGCGGGGGGGCTCACAGATACGCAGTATTTT.

The chain links TRBV2 to TRBJ1-2; 7 bases agree with TRBD1. Trimming took 1 base from V and 8 from J; bases not matched to a gene: 7. The CDR3 runs to 14 residues. From germline, CDR1 is SNHLY and CDR2 FYNNEI. As DNA, the CDR3 is TGTGCCAGCAGTGAAGGTGACAGGGCTGACGGCTACACCTTC. Translated: CASSEGDRADGYTF.

This chain joins TRBV30 and TRBJ2-1, with no clear D. This CDR3 spans 13 amino acids. V was trimmed by 2 bases and J by 5 bases, leaving 10 bases between them. Germline CDR1 reads GTSNPN; CDR2 reads SVGIG (reference sequence). The CDR3: CAWSFRRDNEQFF. Written as DNA, the CDR3 is TGTGCCTGGAGTTTTCGACGGGACAATGAGCAGTTCTTC.

This clone was counted once. The rearrangement uses TRBV3-1 (or the pseudogene TRBV3-2) and TRBJ1-3; D remains unclear. Germline V gene sequence: CDR1 LGHDT, CDR2 YNNKEL (reference sequence). V lost 3 bases and J lost 3, with 18 bases in between. The CDR3 is 17 residues long. Here the CDR3 reads CASSQGRPGSGGNTIYF. The CDR3 coding sequence is TGTGCCAGCAGCCAGGGGAGGCCCGGCAGCGGTGGAAACACCATATATTTT.

The chain has TRBV24-1 and TRBJ2-2, with TRBD2 identical over 9 bases. V shed 6 bases, J shed 2 bases, and the junction held 3 bases outside the gene matches. CDR1 KGHDR and CDR2 SFDVKD come from the germline V gene. This CDR3 comprises 15 residues. The chain's CDR3 is CATSLAGANTGELFF. The CDR3 coding sequence is TGTGCCACCAGTTTAGCGGGGGCCAACACCGGGGAGCTGTTTTTT.

V usage is TRBV20-1 and J usage is TRBJ1-1; D remains unclear. CDR3 length: 14 residues. Germline lookup yields CDR1 DFQATT and CDR2 SNEGSKA (reference sequence). V was clipped by 3 bases and J by 4 bases, with 15 bases between them. For the CDR3, the DNA is TGCAGTGCTAGTGATGGGCAGGTGAGCACTGAAGCTTTCTTT. The encoded protein is CSASDGQVSTEAFF.